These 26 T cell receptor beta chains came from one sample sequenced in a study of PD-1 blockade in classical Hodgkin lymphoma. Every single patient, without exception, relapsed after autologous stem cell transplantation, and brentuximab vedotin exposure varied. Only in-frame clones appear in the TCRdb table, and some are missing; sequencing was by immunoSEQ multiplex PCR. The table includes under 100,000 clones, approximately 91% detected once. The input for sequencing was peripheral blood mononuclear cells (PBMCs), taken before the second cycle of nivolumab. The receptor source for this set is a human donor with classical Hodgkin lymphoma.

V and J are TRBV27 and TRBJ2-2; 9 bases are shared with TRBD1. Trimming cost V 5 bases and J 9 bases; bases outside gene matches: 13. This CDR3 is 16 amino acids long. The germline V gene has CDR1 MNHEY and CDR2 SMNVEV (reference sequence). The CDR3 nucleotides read TGTGCCAGCAGTGGATTACAGGGGGCGCTTTCATGGGAGCTGTTTTTT. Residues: CASSGLQGALSWELFF.

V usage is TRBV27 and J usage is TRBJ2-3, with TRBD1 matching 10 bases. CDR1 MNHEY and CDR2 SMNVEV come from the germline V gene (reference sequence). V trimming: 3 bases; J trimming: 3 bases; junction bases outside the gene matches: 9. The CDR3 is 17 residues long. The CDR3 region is CASSFRQGAAGTDTQYF. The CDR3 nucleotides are TGTGCCAGCAGTTTCCGACAGGGGGCGGCGGGAACAGATACGCAGTATTTT.

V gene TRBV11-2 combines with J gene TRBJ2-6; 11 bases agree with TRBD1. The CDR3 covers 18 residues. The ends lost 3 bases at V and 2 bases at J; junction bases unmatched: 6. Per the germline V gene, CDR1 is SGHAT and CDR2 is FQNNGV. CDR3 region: CASSLIRDRGTGANVLTF. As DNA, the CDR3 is TGTGCCAGCAGCTTGATCCGGGACAGGGGGACTGGGGCCAACGTCCTGACTTTC.

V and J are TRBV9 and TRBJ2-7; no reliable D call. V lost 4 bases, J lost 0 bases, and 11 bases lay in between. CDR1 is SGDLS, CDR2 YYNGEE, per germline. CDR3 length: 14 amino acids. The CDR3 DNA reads TGTGCCAGCAGCTTTGGTGCCAGCTCCTACGAGCAGTACTTC. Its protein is CASSFGASSYEQYF.

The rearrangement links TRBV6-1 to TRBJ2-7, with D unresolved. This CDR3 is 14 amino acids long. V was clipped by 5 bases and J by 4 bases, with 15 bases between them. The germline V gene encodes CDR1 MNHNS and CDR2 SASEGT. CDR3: CASSRVASSYEQYF. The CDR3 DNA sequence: TGTGCCAGCAGTCGAGTGGCCTCTAGTTACGAGCAGTACTTC.

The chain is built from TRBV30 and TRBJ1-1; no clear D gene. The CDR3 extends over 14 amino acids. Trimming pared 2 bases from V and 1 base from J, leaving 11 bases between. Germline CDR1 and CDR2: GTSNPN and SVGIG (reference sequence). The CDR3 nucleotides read TGTGCCTGGAGTCTTTGGCGCAAGAACACTGAAGCTTTCTTT. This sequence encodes CAWSLWRKNTEAFF. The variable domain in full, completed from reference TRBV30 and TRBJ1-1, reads SQTIHQWPATLVQPVGSPLSLECTVEGTSNPNLYWYRQAAGRGLQLLFYSVGIGQISSEVPQNLSASRPQDRQFILSSKKLLLSDSGFYLCAWSLWRKNTEAFFGQGTRLTVV.

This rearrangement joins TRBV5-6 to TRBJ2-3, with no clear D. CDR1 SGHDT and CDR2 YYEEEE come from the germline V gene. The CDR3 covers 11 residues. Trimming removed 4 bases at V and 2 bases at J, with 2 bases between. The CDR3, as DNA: TGTGCCAGCAGCGCCACAGATACGCAGTATTTT. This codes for CASSATDTQYF.

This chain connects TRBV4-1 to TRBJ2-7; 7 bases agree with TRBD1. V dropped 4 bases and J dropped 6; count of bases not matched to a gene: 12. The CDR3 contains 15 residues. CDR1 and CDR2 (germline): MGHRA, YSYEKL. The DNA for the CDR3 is TGCGCCAGCAGCCTGCCCGGGACAGCGGCTGGCGAGCAGTACTTC. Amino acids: CASSLPGTAAGEQYF.

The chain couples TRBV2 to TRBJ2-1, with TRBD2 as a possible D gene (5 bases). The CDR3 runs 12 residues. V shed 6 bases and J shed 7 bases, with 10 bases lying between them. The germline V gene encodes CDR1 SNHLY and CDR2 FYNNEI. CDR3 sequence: CASRGVGNEQFF. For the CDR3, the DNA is TGTGCCAGCAGGGGAGTGGGGAATGAGCAGTTCTTC.

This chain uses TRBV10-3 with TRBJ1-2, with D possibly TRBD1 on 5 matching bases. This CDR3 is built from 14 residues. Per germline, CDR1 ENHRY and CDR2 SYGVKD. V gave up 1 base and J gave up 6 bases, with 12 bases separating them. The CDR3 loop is CAISELNVGDGYTF. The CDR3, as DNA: TGTGCCATCAGTGAGTTAAACGTAGGGGATGGCTACACCTTC.

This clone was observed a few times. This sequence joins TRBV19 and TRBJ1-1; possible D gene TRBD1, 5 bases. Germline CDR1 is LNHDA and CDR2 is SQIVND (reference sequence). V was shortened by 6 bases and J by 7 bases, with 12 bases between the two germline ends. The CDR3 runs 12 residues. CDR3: CASSTDRNEAFF. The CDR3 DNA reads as TGTGCCAGTAGCACTGACAGAAATGAAGCTTTCTTT.

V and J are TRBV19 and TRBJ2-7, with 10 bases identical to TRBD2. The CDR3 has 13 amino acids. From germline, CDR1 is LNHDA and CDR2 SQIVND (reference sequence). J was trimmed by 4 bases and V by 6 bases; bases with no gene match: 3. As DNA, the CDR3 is TGTGCCAGTAGAGGACTAGCGGAATACGAGCAGTACTTC. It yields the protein CASRGLAEYEQYF.

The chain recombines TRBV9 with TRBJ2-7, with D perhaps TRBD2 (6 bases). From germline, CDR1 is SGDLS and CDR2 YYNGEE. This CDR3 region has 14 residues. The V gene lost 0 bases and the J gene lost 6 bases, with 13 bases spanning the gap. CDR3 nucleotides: TGTGCCAGCAGCGTAGGACTAGAAATCAGCGAGCAGTACTTC. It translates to CASSVGLEISEQYF.

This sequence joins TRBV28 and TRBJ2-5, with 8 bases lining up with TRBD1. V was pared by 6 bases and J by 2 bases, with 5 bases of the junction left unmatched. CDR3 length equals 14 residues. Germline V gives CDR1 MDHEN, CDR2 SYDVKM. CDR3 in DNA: TGTGCCAGCAGAATGACAGGGGTACAAGAGACCCAGTACTTC. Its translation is CASRMTGVQETQYF.

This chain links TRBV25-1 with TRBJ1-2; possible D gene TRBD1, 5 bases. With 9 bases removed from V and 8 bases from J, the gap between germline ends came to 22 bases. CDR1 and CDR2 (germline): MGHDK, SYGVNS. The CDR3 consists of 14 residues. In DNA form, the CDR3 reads TGTGCCAGGATTCACGGGGGATGGGGGGACGGCTACACCTTC. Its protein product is CARIHGGWGDGYTF.

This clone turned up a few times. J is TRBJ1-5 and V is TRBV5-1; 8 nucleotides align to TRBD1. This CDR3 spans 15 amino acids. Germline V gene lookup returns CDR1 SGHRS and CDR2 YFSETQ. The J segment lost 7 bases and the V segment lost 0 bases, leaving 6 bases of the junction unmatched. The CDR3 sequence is CASSLAGGGKQPQHF. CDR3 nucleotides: TGCGCCAGCAGCTTGGCAGGGGGCGGGAAGCAGCCCCAGCATTTT.

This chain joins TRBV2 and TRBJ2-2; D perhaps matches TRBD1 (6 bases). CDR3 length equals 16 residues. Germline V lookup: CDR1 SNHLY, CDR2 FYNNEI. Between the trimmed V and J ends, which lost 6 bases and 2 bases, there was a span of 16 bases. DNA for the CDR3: TGTGCCAGCAGGGGCGACAGGCGGCGAAACACCGGGGAGCTGTTTTTT. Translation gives CASRGDRRRNTGELFF.

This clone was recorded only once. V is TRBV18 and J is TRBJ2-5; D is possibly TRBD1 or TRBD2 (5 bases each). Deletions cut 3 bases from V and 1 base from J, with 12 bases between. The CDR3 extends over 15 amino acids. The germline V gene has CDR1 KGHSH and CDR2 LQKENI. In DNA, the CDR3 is TGTGCCAGCTCACCCCCCTGGGGGACCCAAGAGACCCAGTACTTC. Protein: CASSPPWGTQETQYF.

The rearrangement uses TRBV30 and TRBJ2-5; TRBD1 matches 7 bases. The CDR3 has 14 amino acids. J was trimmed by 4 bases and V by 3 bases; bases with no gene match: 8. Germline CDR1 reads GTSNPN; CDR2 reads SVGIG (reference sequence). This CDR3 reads CAWSGVTGLETQYF. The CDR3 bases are TGTGCCTGGAGCGGTGTGACAGGGTTAGAGACCCAGTACTTC.

CDR3 coding DNA: TGCGCCAGCAGCGCCGTTCAAAGCGGGTACTCCTACAATGAGCAGTTCTTC. Protein product: CASSAVQSGYSYNEQFF. V usage is TRBV5-1 and J usage is TRBJ2-1; TRBD2 might be the D (6 bases). CDR3 size: 17 residues. V was pared by 4 bases and J by 0 bases, with 17 bases between. Per germline, CDR1 SGHRS and CDR2 YFSETQ. The full variable domain, in which reference TRBV5-1 and TRBJ2-1 provide the parts outside the CDR3, is KAGVTQTPRYLIKTRGQQVTLSCSPISGHRSVSWYQQTPGQGLQFLFEYFSETQRNKGNFPGRFSGRQFSNSRSEMNVSTLELGDSALYLCASSAVQSGYSYNEQFFGPGTRLTVL.

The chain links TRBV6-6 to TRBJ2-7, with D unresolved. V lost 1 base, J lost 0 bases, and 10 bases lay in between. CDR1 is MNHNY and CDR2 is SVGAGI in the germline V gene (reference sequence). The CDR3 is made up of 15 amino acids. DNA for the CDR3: TGTGCCAGCAGTTACTTTGGGCAGAGCTCCTACGAGCAGTACTTC. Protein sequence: CASSYFGQSSYEQYF.

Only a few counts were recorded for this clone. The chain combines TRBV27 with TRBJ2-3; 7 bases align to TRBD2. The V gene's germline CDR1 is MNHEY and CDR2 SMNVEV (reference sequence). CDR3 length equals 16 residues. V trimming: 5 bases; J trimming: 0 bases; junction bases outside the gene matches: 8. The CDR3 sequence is CASSPPSGTSTDTQYF. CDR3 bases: TGTGCCAGCAGTCCCCCAAGCGGGACTAGCACAGATACGCAGTATTTT.

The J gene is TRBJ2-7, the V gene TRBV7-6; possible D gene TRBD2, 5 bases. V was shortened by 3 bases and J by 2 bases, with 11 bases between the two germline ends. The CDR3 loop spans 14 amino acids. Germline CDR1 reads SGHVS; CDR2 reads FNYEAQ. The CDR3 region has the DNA TGTGCCAGCAGCTTGGCCGAGAGGGCCTACGAGCAGTACTTC. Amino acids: CASSLAERAYEQYF.

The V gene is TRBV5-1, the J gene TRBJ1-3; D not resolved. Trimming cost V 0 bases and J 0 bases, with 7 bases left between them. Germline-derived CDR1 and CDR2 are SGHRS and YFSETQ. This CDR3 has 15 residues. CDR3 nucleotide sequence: TGCGCCAGCAGCTTGGTAGGTGACTCTGGAAACACCATATATTTT. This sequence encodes CASSLVGDSGNTIYF.

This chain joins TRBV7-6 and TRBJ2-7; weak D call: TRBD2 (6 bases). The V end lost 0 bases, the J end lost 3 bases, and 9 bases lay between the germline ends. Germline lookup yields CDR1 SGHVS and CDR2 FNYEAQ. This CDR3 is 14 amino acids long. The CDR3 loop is CASSLAAGGYEQYF. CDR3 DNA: TGTGCCAGCAGCTTAGCGGCCGGGGGCTACGAGCAGTACTTC. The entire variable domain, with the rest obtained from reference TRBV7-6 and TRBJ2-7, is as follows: GAGVSQSPRYKVTKRGQDVALRCDPISGHVSLYWYRQALGQGPEFLTYFNYEAQQDKSGLPNDRFSAERPEGSISTLTIQRTEQRDSAMYRCASSLAAGGYEQYFGPGTRLTVT.

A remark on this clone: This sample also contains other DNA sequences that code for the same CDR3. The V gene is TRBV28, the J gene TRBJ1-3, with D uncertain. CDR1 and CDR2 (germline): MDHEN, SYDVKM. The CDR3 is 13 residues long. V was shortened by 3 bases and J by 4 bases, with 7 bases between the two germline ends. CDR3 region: CASSLLQGNTIYF. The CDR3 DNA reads TGTGCCAGCAGTTTGTTGCAGGGAAACACCATATATTTT.